The entry below describes one T cell receptor beta chain. The target antigen is unknown. The CDR3 spans 15 residues. The germline CDR1 and CDR2 sequences are LGHNA and YSLEER. The sample is drawn from a study of monozygotic twins with inflammatory bowel disease. Findings and caveats of the study: Repertoire likeness was no different across concordant and discordant twins, perhaps owing to restricted power.

No DNA is given; TCRdb re-called the 5' RACE reads and lists each CDR3 protein once. This specimen shows approximately 330,000 distinct CDR3 sequences; the ten leading clones hold 2% to 2.5%. Sequencing was done on a sample of blood. The V call is TRBV4-3, the J call TRBJ2-7; the D call of TRBD2 rests on TCRdb alone, since no DNA is present to check it. The receptor was derived from a human donor with ulcerative colitis or Crohn's disease, or a healthy co-twin of an affected twin (not recorded which). This CDR3 is CASSPSKAGGREQYF.